The sequence of this TCR beta chain was determined in a study of OX40 agonist ivuxolimab in advanced cancers. About the study: Dose-escalation patients had hepatocellular carcinoma, melanoma, renal cell or head and neck cancer.

Findings and caveats of the study: Relative to CD4+, CD8+ T cells held more expanded clones on average.

The CDR3 length is 16 residues. Germline loops: CDR1 KGHSH, CDR2 LQKENI. The method was immunoSEQ multiplex PCR; TCRdb's version includes in-frame clones alone and lacks a portion of them. The table records 38,000 or so clones, about 90% of them present only once. With respect to this clone: Antigen: not known. Germline and junction disagree at one end, which may indicate a read error.

The rearrangement joins TRBV18 to TRBJ1-6; no clear D gene. Sequencing was performed on CD4+ or CD8+ T cells sorted from blood, taken in a trial of the OX40 agonist ivuxolimab. The sequence was obtained from an adult with an advanced solid tumor such as melanoma, head and neck, liver or kidney cancer. Here the CDR3 reads CASPPRDPTYNSPLHF. CDR3 nucleotide sequence: TGTGCCAGCCCACCAAGGGATCCAACCTATAATTCACCCCTCCACTTT.